Below, 26 T cell receptor beta chains from the same sample are listed, as sequenced in a study of blood T cell repertoires in COVID-19. TCRdb keeps only in-frame clones here, not all; method: immunoSEQ multiplex PCR. The profile shows some 320,000 clones, roughly 86% of them singletons. Sequencing input: PBMCs or T cells enriched from blood (not recorded which). The origin of the receptors is a woman aged 30 to 39 who had recovered from COVID-19.

V usage is TRBV9 and J usage is TRBJ2-1; 9 positions match TRBD2. CDR1 is SGDLS, CDR2 YYNGEE, per germline. CDR3 length: 15 amino acids. The J segment lost 2 bases and the V segment lost 6 bases, leaving 6 bases of the junction unmatched. In nucleotides, the CDR3 is TGTGCCAGCACCCCGACTAGCGGTACCTACAATGAGCAGTTCTTC. It yields the protein CASTPTSGTYNEQFF.

The chain couples TRBV5-8 to TRBJ2-1; no clear D gene. CDR3 length equals 13 residues. Trimming stripped 1 base from V and 5 bases from J, with 7 bases between. Germline V CDR1 and CDR2: SGHTS, YDEGEE. CDR3 nucleotides: TGTGCCAGCAGCTTGTTCACAAACAATGAGCAGTTCTTC. Translation gives CASSLFTNNEQFF.

This rearrangement joins TRBV7-9 to TRBJ1-2, with D unclear. This CDR3 comprises 17 residues. V lost 5 bases to trimming and J lost 8 bases, with 27 bases between them. CDR1 is SEHNR and CDR2 is FQNEAQ in the germline V gene (reference sequence). The CDR3 spells CASSHLTGRLRGGGYTF. The CDR3 coding sequence is TGTGCCAGCAGCCACCTTACGGGCCGCCTTCGGGGAGGGGGCTACACCTTC.

CDR3 sequence reads: CASSLSYRDTGELFF. CDR3 in DNA: TGCGCCAGCAGCTTGTCTTACAGGGACACCGGGGAGCTGTTTTTT. This chain uses TRBV5-1 with TRBJ2-2; D possibly corresponds to TRBD1 (6 bases). This CDR3 region has 15 residues. Germline V gene lookup returns CDR1 SGHRS and CDR2 YFSETQ. V was clipped by 1 base and J by 3 bases, with 10 bases between them. Using reference TRBV5-1 and TRBJ2-2 for the parts outside the CDR3, the full variable domain is KAGVTQTPRYLIKTRGQQVTLSCSPISGHRSVSWYQQTPGQGLQFLFEYFSETQRNKGNFPGRFSGRQFSNSRSEMNVSTLELGDSALYLCASSLSYRDTGELFFGEGSRLTVL.

The chain links TRBV19 to TRBJ2-7; 10 positions match TRBD2. Looked up from germline, CDR1 is LNHDA and CDR2 is SQIVND (reference sequence). The CDR3 loop spans 14 amino acids. The junction had 12 bases not matched to a gene; V was cut back by 10 bases and J by 6 bases. Written as DNA, the CDR3 is TGTGCCACCGGCGGCGGGACTAGCGTAGGCGAGCAGTACTTC. As protein: CATGGGTSVGEQYF.

The rearrangement uses TRBV18 and TRBJ2-1; maybe TRBD1 (5 bases). Looked up from germline, CDR1 is KGHSH and CDR2 is LQKENI. V was clipped by 3 bases and J by 0 bases, with 15 bases between them. The CDR3 runs 17 residues. CDR3 sequence: CASSPRGISSSYNEQFF. The CDR3 nucleotides read TGTGCCAGCTCACCTAGGGGCATAAGTTCCTCCTACAATGAGCAGTTCTTC.

This chain joins TRBV6-1 and TRBJ2-1; a possible D gene is TRBD1 (9 bases). The CDR3 runs 19 residues. V lost 3 bases to trimming and J lost 7 bases, with 28 bases between them. Germline V gene lookup returns CDR1 MNHNS and CDR2 SASEGT. The CDR3 spells CASSEGQGTGLAAFNEQFF. DNA for the CDR3: TGTGCCAGCAGTGAGGGACAGGGCACTGGACTAGCCGCCTTTAATGAGCAGTTCTTC.

J is TRBJ1-3 and V is TRBV30, with a possible D match to TRBD1 (6 bases). V was pared by 2 bases and J by 3 bases, with 11 bases between. This CDR3 is 14 amino acids long. Germline CDR1 is GTSNPN and CDR2 is SVGIG (reference sequence). CDR3 protein: CAWSRGGVGNTIYF. DNA for the CDR3: TGTGCCTGGAGTAGGGGGGGAGTTGGAAACACCATATATTTT.

CDR3 in DNA: TGCGCCAGCAGTTTTCAGGGGACTAACTATGGCTACACCTTC. Protein: CASSFQGTNYGYTF. The rearrangement uses TRBV5-1 and TRBJ1-2; TRBD1 is a possible D gene (6 bases). Trimming pared 5 bases from V and 0 bases from J, leaving 11 bases between. Germline CDR1 and CDR2: SGHRS and YFSETQ. The CDR3 spans 14 residues. Together with reference TRBV5-1 and TRBJ1-2, the CDR3 gives the full variable domain: KAGVTQTPRYLIKTRGQQVTLSCSPISGHRSVSWYQQTPGQGLQFLFEYFSETQRNKGNFPGRFSGRQFSNSRSEMNVSTLELGDSALYLCASSFQGTNYGYTFGSGTRLTVV.

This rearrangement joins TRBV4-1 to TRBJ1-5; D may be TRBD1 (5 bases). Germline CDR1 reads MGHRA; CDR2 reads YSYEKL. The CDR3 covers 20 residues. The V end lost 0 bases, the J end lost 1 base, and 22 bases lay between the germline ends. The CDR3 nucleotides read TGCGCCAGCAGCCAAGATTTTCGCGGCAGGGTCTCTAGGAGCAATCAGCCCCAGCATTTT. It specifies CASSQDFRGRVSRSNQPQHF.

With regard to this clone: The germline gene is not matched at one end of the junction; a read error may be the cause. This chain uses TRBV7-8 with TRBJ2-1, with TRBD2 matching 11 bases. Per germline, CDR1 SGHVS and CDR2 FQNEAQ. The CDR3 extends over 15 amino acids. This CDR3 reads CASSLASGGFREQFF. The DNA for the CDR3 is TGTGCCAGCAGCCTAGCTAGCGGGGGGTTCCGTGAGCAGTTCTTC.

This clone showed up just once. The chain combines TRBV7-9 with TRBJ2-5; 12 bases fit TRBD2. V shed 1 base and J 4 bases; nucleotides not matched to a gene: 7. From germline, CDR1 is SEHNR and CDR2 FQNEAQ (reference sequence). This CDR3 is 17 amino acids long. For the CDR3, the DNA is TGTGCCAGCAGCTTAGACCGACTAGCGGGGGCCCTAGAGACCCAGTACTTC. Encoded protein: CASSLDRLAGALETQYF. The full variable domain, with the rest looked up from reference TRBV7-9 and TRBJ2-5, is DTGVSQNPRHKITKRGQNVTFRCDPISEHNRLYWYRQTLGQGPEFLTYFQNEAQLEKSRLLSDRFSAERPKGSFSTLEIQRTEQGDSAMYLCASSLDRLAGALETQYFGPGTRLLVL.

The table lists this clone with a count of one. The rearrangement links TRBV10-3 to TRBJ2-3; 7 positions match TRBD1. V shed 6 bases and J 4 bases; nucleotides not matched to a gene: 13. CDR3 length: 16 residues. Germline V gives CDR1 ENHRY, CDR2 SYGVKD. The CDR3 here is CAISTNPGQRSDTQYF. CDR3 nucleotides: TGTGCCATCAGCACAAACCCGGGACAGCGATCAGATACGCAGTATTTT.

This clone was seen once. V and J are TRBV6-5 and TRBJ2-2; 9 positions agree with TRBD1. V dropped 5 bases and J dropped 5; count of bases not matched to a gene: 6. The germline gives CDR1 MNHEY, CDR2 SVGAGI. This CDR3 is built from 15 residues. The CDR3: CASSPTGGRTGELFF. The CDR3 DNA follows: TGTGCCAGCAGTCCAACAGGGGGCCGAACCGGGGAGCTGTTTTTT.

The gene calls are TRBV9 and TRBJ1-1, with D uncertain. Trimming pared 4 bases from V and 0 bases from J, leaving 13 bases between. Per germline, CDR1 SGDLS and CDR2 YYNGEE. The CDR3 is 15 amino acids. The DNA for the CDR3 is TGTGCCAGCAGCATTGGAGGGAGGATGAACACTGAAGCTTTCTTT. Protein sequence: CASSIGGRMNTEAFF.

V gene TRBV3-1 (or the pseudogene TRBV3-2) combines with J gene TRBJ1-5, with D maybe TRBD1 (6 bases). Germline V CDR1 and CDR2: LGHDT, YNNKEL (reference sequence). The V end lost 0 bases, the J end lost 5 bases, and 11 bases lay between the germline ends. This CDR3 comprises 15 residues. CDR3 sequence (DNA): TGTGCCAGCAGCCAAGATCCGGGGGGCCATCAGCCCCAGCATTTT. It codes for CASSQDPGGHQPQHF.

The V call is TRBV18, the J call TRBJ1-2; perhaps TRBD1 as D (6 bases). This CDR3 comprises 16 residues. Germline CDR1 KGHSH, CDR2 LQKENI. Trimming took off 0 bases at V and 7 bases at J, with 18 bases between the two ends. CDR3 residues: CASSPPQGPSYSGYTF. CDR3 nucleotides: TGTGCCAGCTCACCACCGCAGGGGCCCAGTTACTCTGGCTACACCTTC.

The V and J genes are TRBV10-3 and TRBJ2-5; 10 bases align to TRBD2. J lost 5 bases, V lost 6 bases, and 3 bases had no gene match. The CDR3 runs 13 residues. Germline lookup yields CDR1 ENHRY and CDR2 SYGVKD. The CDR3 nucleotides are TGTGCCATCAGGGGACTAGCGAGGGAGACCCAGTACTTC. Encoded protein: CAIRGLARETQYF.

The rearrangement joins TRBV11-2 to TRBJ2-7; D is perhaps TRBD2 (5 bases). There are 20 residues in the CDR3. The germline V gene has CDR1 SGHAT and CDR2 FQNNGV. The V end was cut by 0 bases, the J end by 0 bases, with 24 bases between. CDR3 DNA: TGTGCCAGCAGCTTAGATTTAACCGACATGGAGGAGTGGGACTCCTACGAGCAGTACTTC. Translated, it gives CASSLDLTDMEEWDSYEQYF.

The chain employs TRBV6-5 and TRBJ1-1, with D tentatively TRBD1 (5 bases). CDR3 length: 13 residues. Germline CDR1 is MNHEY and CDR2 is SVGAGI. V lost 6 bases and J lost 3, with 11 bases in between. The DNA of the CDR3 is TGTGCCAGCAGCCGCGGAGGGGACACTGAAGCTTTCTTT. Amino acids: CASSRGGDTEAFF.

This chain links TRBV11-2 with TRBJ2-7; D possibly corresponds to TRBD1 (6 bases). Trimming took off 7 bases at V and 0 bases at J, with 13 bases between the two ends. This CDR3 contains 14 residues. Looked up from germline, CDR1 is SGHAT and CDR2 is FQNNGV. The DNA of the CDR3 is TGTGCCAGCACCTCCGGGACACCCTCCTACGAGCAGTACTTC. This encodes CASTSGTPSYEQYF. Using reference TRBV11-2 and TRBJ2-7 for the parts outside the CDR3, the full variable domain is EAGVAQSPRYKIIEKRQSVAFWCNPISGHATLYWYQQILGQGPKLLIQFQNNGVVDDSQLPKDRFSAERLKGVDSTLKIQPAKLEDSAVYLCASTSGTPSYEQYFGPGTRLTVT.

The CDR3 here is CASSYSRGIQPQHF. The DNA of the CDR3 is TGTGCCAGCAGTTACTCTCGGGGGATTCAGCCCCAGCATTTT. The rearrangement uses TRBV6-5 and TRBJ1-5, with TRBD1 as a possible D gene (5 bases). Germline loops: CDR1 MNHEY, CDR2 SVGAGI. V lost 0 bases and J lost 6, with 9 bases in between. CDR3 length: 14 residues.

The V call is TRBV5-4, the J call TRBJ2-3; 11 nucleotides line up with TRBD2. The CDR3 totals 15 residues. Germline V gives CDR1 SGHNT, CDR2 YYREEE (reference sequence). V dropped 3 bases and J dropped 6; count of bases not matched to a gene: 6. Written as DNA, the CDR3 is TGTGCCAGCAGCTCGACTAGCGGGGTATGGGATACGCAGTATTTT. Its translation is CASSSTSGVWDTQYF.

V usage is TRBV11-1 and J usage is TRBJ1-2; TRBD1 aligns across 11 bases. This CDR3 spans 15 amino acids. Germline CDR1 SGHAT, CDR2 FQDESV (reference sequence). The V segment lost 1 base and the J segment 6 bases; nucleotides outside the gene matches: 4. For the CDR3, the DNA is TGTGCCAGCAGCTTAGGCCCGGACAGGGGGCATGGCTACACCTTC. Translating gives CASSLGPDRGHGYTF.

The chain carries TRBV5-1 and TRBJ2-3; D unclear. Germline assignment: CDR1 SGHRS and CDR2 YFSETQ. This CDR3 has 14 amino acids. Trimming removed 4 bases at V and 0 bases at J, with 9 bases between. The CDR3 sequence: CASSAATSTDTQYF. The CDR3 coding sequence is TGCGCCAGCAGCGCCGCCACTAGCACAGATACGCAGTATTTT.

J is TRBJ1-3 and V is TRBV5-1; 7 bases are shared with TRBD1. Germline V lookup: CDR1 SGHRS, CDR2 YFSETQ. V trimming: 4 bases; J trimming: 3 bases; junction bases outside the gene matches: 4. The CDR3 is made up of 14 amino acids. CDR3 DNA: TGCGCCAGCAGCGTTCGGGACAGTGGAAACACCATATATTTT. Translating it yields CASSVRDSGNTIYF.